These 25 T cell receptor beta chains originate from one sample sequenced in a study of T cell repertoires in cytomegalovirus infection (dated by TCRdb to the late 2010s). For these TCRs, the target antigens are not known. This specimen's treatment or condition label, per the study, means: in vitro stimulation with specific CMV peptide epitopes to enrich CMV-specific T cells. Instrument on record: Illumina HiSeq 1500. TCRdb reprocessed the public reads (quality trimming at Q25 with fastp, clone calling with MiXCR) and kept in-frame beta chains. A single entry per CDR3 protein holds the most common genes and DNA from its merged rows. In all, the sample holds hundreds of thousands of distinct CDR3 sequences, and 30% to 40% of those were seen once. The top ten constitute roughly an eighth of the sample. This specimen consisted of cultured CD8+ T cells from PBMCs, obtained from culture after CMV antigen stimulation. The receptors here all came from a human donor in good health (CMV status not recorded). Some clones in this sample may be carry-over from other donors' samples.

V usage is TRBV4-1 and J usage is TRBJ2-2; D is uncertain. The CDR3 consists of 14 residues. The germline V and J ends were trimmed by 0 bases and 2 bases, with 4 bases remaining between them. Per the germline V gene, CDR1 is MGHRA and CDR2 is YSYEKL. For the CDR3, the DNA is TGCGCCAGCAGCCAAGATTTAAACACCGGGGAGCTGTTTTTT. The encoded protein is CASSQDLNTGELFF.

The chain carries TRBV7-9 and TRBJ2-7; D uncertain. Germline loops: CDR1 SEHNR, CDR2 FQNEAQ (reference sequence). The CDR3 runs 13 residues. Trimming took off 4 bases at V and 4 bases at J, with 11 bases between the two ends. CDR3: CASSSRTEYEQYF. The CDR3 nucleotides are TGTGCCAGCAGCTCACGTACAGAGTACGAGCAGTACTTC.

This clonotype was detected once. This sequence joins TRBV20-1 and TRBJ2-3, with 15 positions matching TRBD2. The CDR3 totals 19 residues. Germline V lookup: CDR1 DFQATT, CDR2 SNEGSKA (reference sequence). V lost 1 base, J lost 0 bases, and 8 bases stayed unmatched. The CDR3 loop is CSARGGLAGGVASTDTQYF. Written as DNA, the CDR3 is TGCAGTGCTAGAGGTGGACTAGCGGGGGGGGTTGCTAGCACAGATACGCAGTATTTT.

This clonotype occurred once. Relative to the germline gene, one junction end is altered; a read error may explain this. The CDR3 bases are TGTACCAGCAGCCTTACTAGCGGTAGGGATACGCAGTATTTT. This encodes CTSSLTSGRDTQYF. V usage is TRBV12-3 or TRBV12-4 and J usage is TRBJ2-3; 8 bases map to TRBD2. The CDR3 covers 14 residues.

The gene calls are TRBV28 and TRBJ2-5; the match to TRBD1 covers 10 bases. The CDR3 is 20 amino acids. CDR1 and CDR2 from the germline V gene are MDHEN and SYDVKM. Trimming cost V 4 bases and J 5 bases; bases outside gene matches: 22. The CDR3 DNA reads as TGTGCCAGCAGTTCCCTGGTCGTTCGGGACAGGGGTGTCGGAACGGAGACCCAGTACTTC. Translation: CASSSLVVRDRGVGTETQYF.

The V and J genes are TRBV24-1 and TRBJ1-5; TRBD1 aligns across 10 bases. V lost 3 bases to trimming and J lost 5 bases; unmatched junction nucleotides: 6. CDR3 size: 16 residues. CDR1 and CDR2 from the germline V gene are KGHDR and SFDVKD. CDR3 DNA: TGTGCCACCAGTGATACCGGGACAGGGGCGTATCAGCCCCAGCATTTT. As protein: CATSDTGTGAYQPQHF.

The chain uses TRBV4-3 and TRBJ2-1, with unresolved D. The germline V gene has CDR1 LGHNA and CDR2 YSLEER. Trimming took 4 bases from V and 7 from J, leaving 11 bases between them. CDR3 length: 13 residues. The CDR3 sequence: CASSRRPGNEQFF. CDR3 in DNA: TGCGCCAGCAGCCGTCGCCCTGGGAATGAGCAGTTCTTC.

The V gene is TRBV29-1, the J gene TRBJ1-2; 8 nucleotides match TRBD1. From germline, CDR1 is SQVTM and CDR2 ANQGSEA. The CDR3 runs 16 residues. With V trimmed by 3 bases and J by 10 bases, 19 bases remained unmatched. The CDR3: CSVDQEIGTGADDYTF. The CDR3 bases are TGCAGCGTTGACCAAGAAATTGGGACAGGCGCGGATGACTACACCTTC.

The chain carries TRBV27 and TRBJ1-1, with D maybe TRBD1 (5 bases). The CDR3 extends over 15 amino acids. CDR1 is MNHEY and CDR2 is SMNVEV in the germline V gene (reference sequence). The germline V and J ends were trimmed by 3 bases and 5 bases, with 16 bases remaining between them. The CDR3 reads CASSLWGGSRTEAFF. The CDR3 nucleotides are TGTGCCAGCAGTTTGTGGGGGGGGTCGAGGACTGAAGCTTTCTTT.

V gene TRBV7-6 combines with J gene TRBJ2-1, with D perhaps TRBD1 or TRBD2 (6 bases each). Germline V CDR1 and CDR2: SGHVS, FNYEAQ. The CDR3 is 15 amino acids. With 5 bases removed from V and 0 bases from J, the gap between germline ends came to 11 bases. The CDR3 nucleotides are TGTGCCAGCAGCCGTCCGGGGGCCTCCTACAATGAGCAGTTCTTC. Protein: CASSRPGASYNEQFF.

This clonotype has just a few counts. The J gene is TRBJ2-5, the V gene TRBV15; D is uncertain. The CDR3 consists of 15 residues. V gave up 1 base and J gave up 0 bases, with 9 bases separating them. The germline V gene encodes CDR1 LNHNV and CDR2 YYDKDF (reference sequence). CDR3 sequence: CATSRVGGYQETQYF. DNA of the CDR3: TGTGCCACCAGCAGAGTCGGCGGTTACCAAGAGACCCAGTACTTC.

The chain has TRBV7-1 and TRBJ2-2; D is unclear. TRBV7-1 is an ORF, and what it does is uncertain. This CDR3 is built from 13 residues. The CDR3 DNA is TGTACCATCCCGCGTGCACCCACCGGGGAGCTGTTTTTT. Residues: CTIPRAPTGELFF.

At least ten counts were recorded for this clonotype. V and J are TRBV11-2 and TRBJ2-1; the match to TRBD2 covers 15 bases. The germline gives CDR1 SGHAT, CDR2 FQNNGV. Trimming removed 4 bases from V and 7 bases from J; junction bases left unmatched: 5. The CDR3 is 16 amino acids. The DNA of the CDR3 is TGTGCCAGCAGCTCAGGGACTAGCGGGGGGATTAATGAGCAGTTCTTC. It yields the protein CASSSGTSGGINEQFF.

This clonotype was seen many times. The chain links TRBV4-1 to TRBJ2-1; the D gene is possibly TRBD2 (5 bases). Germline lookup yields CDR1 MGHRA and CDR2 YSYEKL. CDR3 length: 14 residues. V dropped 1 base and J dropped 6 bases, with 10 bases sitting between them. CDR3 nucleotide sequence: TGCGCCAGCAGCCAAGCATTTCGGGGCAATGAGCAGTTCTTC. Translated, it gives CASSQAFRGNEQFF.

Points on this clonotype: The junction and the germline gene differ at one end; a read error may be behind it. The chain carries TRBV19 and TRBJ1-2; D is uncertain. The CDR3 sequence is 13 residues long. CDR1 is LNHDA and CDR2 is SQIVND in the germline V gene (reference sequence). In DNA, the CDR3 is TGTGTCAGTGCGACGGGCCTTTACTATGGCTACACCTTC. Encoded protein: CVSATGLYYGYTF.

Details on this clonotype: A much larger clone is a single base away; this may be a read error. The J gene is TRBJ2-1, the V gene TRBV6-5; 7 bases are shared with TRBD2. Germline CDR1 MNHEY, CDR2 SVGAGI. The CDR3 totals 16 residues. As DNA, the CDR3 is TGTGCCAGCAATTACTCGGAGCGGGGCCTCTACAATGAGCAGTTCTTC. Translation: CASNYSERGLYNEQFF.

The chain is built from TRBV6-2 or TRBV6-3 and TRBJ1-1; TRBD1 is a possible D gene (6 bases). The V and J ends lost 7 bases and 7 bases respectively, with 19 bases between them. The CDR3 is made up of 14 amino acids. The V gene's germline CDR1 is MNHEY and CDR2 SVGEGT. The CDR3 DNA is TGTGCCAGCACCACAGGACAGATGGGATATGAAGCTTTCTTT. Translating it yields CASTTGQMGYEAFF.

This chain joins TRBV29-1 and TRBJ1-2, with D perhaps matching TRBD1 (5 bases). Trimming took 3 bases from V and 4 from J, leaving 6 bases between them. CDR3 length: 11 residues. Germline V gives CDR1 SQVTM, CDR2 ANQGSEA. Written as DNA, the CDR3 is TGCAGCGTTGATGGGGGCTATGGCTACACCTTC. It translates to CSVDGGYGYTF. Supplemented by reference TRBV29-1 and TRBJ1-2, the full variable domain reads SAVISQKPSRDICQRGTSLTIQCQVDSQVTMMFWYRQQPGQSLTLIATANQGSEATYESGFVIDKFPISRPNLTFSTLTVSNMSPEDSSIYLCSVDGGYGYTFGSGTRLTVV.

This sequence joins TRBV19 and TRBJ2-2, with D unclear. The germline V gene encodes CDR1 LNHDA and CDR2 SQIVND (reference sequence). The ends were cut back, 3 bases at V and 6 bases at J, with 8 bases in the middle. There are 13 residues in the CDR3. CDR3 region: CASSMWLSGELFF. DNA for the CDR3: TGTGCCAGTAGTATGTGGCTGTCCGGGGAGCTGTTTTTT.

This chain connects TRBV6-1 to TRBJ2-1; D is perhaps TRBD1 (6 bases). V was pared by 0 bases and J by 8 bases, with 23 bases between. CDR1 and CDR2 (germline): MNHNS, SASEGT. The CDR3 has 18 amino acids. The CDR3 DNA is TGTGCCAGCAGTGAAGCGCAGGGGCCTCGTGGATTATTGGATGAGCAGTTCTTC. Protein sequence: CASSEAQGPRGLLDEQFF.

This chain joins TRBV7-4 and TRBJ2-3; D possibly corresponds to TRBD2 (6 bases). Trimming pared 5 bases from V and 0 bases from J, leaving 18 bases between. The CDR3 is made up of 17 amino acids. CDR1 is SGHVT and CDR2 is SQSDAQ in the germline V gene. CDR3 protein: CASSPGPAGTSTDTQYF. The CDR3 DNA follows: TGTGCCAGCAGCCCAGGCCCCGCGGGGACTAGCACAGATACGCAGTATTTT.

This chain uses TRBV5-8 with TRBJ1-1, with D possibly matching TRBD1 (6 bases). Trimming shortened V by 3 bases and J by 6 bases, and 15 bases separated the two germline ends. Germline values: CDR1 SGHTS, CDR2 YDEGEE. The CDR3 spans 14 residues. The CDR3 DNA follows: TGTGCCAGCAGCTGGGGGGCTTTCAGTGCTGAAGCTTTCTTT. Translated: CASSWGAFSAEAFF. Full variable domain (missing parts from reference TRBV5-8 and TRBJ1-1): EAGVTQSPTHLIKTRGQQATLRCSPISGHTSVYWYQQALGLGLQFLLWYDEGEERNRGNFPPRFSGRQFPNYSSELNVNALELEDSALYLCASSWGAFSAEAFFGQGTRLTVV.

There are many counts of this clonotype. This chain joins TRBV7-9 and TRBJ2-1; the D call may be TRBD1 or TRBD2 (5 bases each). Trimming left V 6 bases short and J 10 bases short, with 19 bases between. This CDR3 region has 14 residues. Germline-derived CDR1 and CDR2 are SEHNR and FQNEAQ (reference sequence). This chain's CDR3 is CASRHPGTEWEQFF. The DNA of the CDR3 is TGTGCCAGCAGACATCCGGGGACGGAATGGGAGCAGTTCTTC.

This chain joins TRBV10-3 and TRBJ1-4, with D hard to call. The CDR3 has 14 amino acids. The V gene's germline CDR1 is ENHRY and CDR2 SYGVKD. Trimming took off 1 base at V and 12 bases at J, with 15 bases between the two ends. CDR3 amino acids: CAISELFPRPELFF. For the CDR3, the DNA is TGTGCCATCAGTGAGTTGTTCCCACGGCCGGAACTGTTTTTT.

This clonotype has more than one count but fewer than ten. The V gene is TRBV6-2 or TRBV6-3, the J gene TRBJ2-1; either TRBD1 or TRBD2 may supply D (6 bases each). The germline V gene has CDR1 MNHEY and CDR2 SVGEGT. Trimming pared 6 bases from V and 4 bases from J, leaving 19 bases between. The CDR3 runs 16 residues. The CDR3 sequence is CASRQLLSGAYNEQFF. CDR3 bases: TGTGCCAGCAGGCAACTTTTGTCGGGGGCTTACAATGAGCAGTTCTTC.